This TCR beta chain was observed in a study of technical replicates of blood from four donors. This CDR3 contains 13 residues. Trimming stripped 5 bases from V and 8 bases from J, with 15 bases between. CDR1 is PRHDT, CDR2 FYEKMQ, per germline (reference sequence). Clones were sequenced by immunoSEQ multiplex PCR, and TCRdb holds only the in-frame ones, with some missing. The table has some 70,000 clones, about 97% seen once. The sequence came from a human donor in good health. Source material: T cells isolated from PBMCs. The V and J genes are TRBV13 and TRBJ1-1, with D perhaps matching TRBD1 (6 bases). The CDR3, as DNA: TGTGCCAGCAGCCTCAGGGGAAACGACGAAGCTTTCTTT. This encodes CASSLRGNDEAFF.